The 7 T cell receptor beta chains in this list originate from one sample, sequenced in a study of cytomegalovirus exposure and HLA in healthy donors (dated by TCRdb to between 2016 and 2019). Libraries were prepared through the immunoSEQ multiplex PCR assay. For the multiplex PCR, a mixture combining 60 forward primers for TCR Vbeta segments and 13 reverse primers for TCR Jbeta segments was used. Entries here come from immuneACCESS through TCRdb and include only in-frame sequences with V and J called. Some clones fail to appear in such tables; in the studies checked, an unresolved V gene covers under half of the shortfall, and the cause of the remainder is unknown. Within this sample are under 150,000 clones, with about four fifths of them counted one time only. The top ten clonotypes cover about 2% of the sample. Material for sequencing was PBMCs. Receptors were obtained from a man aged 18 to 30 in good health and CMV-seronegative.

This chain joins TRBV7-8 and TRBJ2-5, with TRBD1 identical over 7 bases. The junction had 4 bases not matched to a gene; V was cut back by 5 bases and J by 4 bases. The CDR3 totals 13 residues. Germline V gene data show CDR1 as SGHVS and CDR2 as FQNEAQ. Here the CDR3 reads CASSPRQGETQYF. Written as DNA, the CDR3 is TGTGCCAGCAGCCCCCGACAGGGAGAGACCCAGTACTTC.

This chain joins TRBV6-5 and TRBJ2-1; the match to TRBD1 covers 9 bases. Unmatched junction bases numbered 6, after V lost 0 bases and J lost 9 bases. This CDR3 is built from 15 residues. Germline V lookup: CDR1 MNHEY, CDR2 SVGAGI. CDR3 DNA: TGTGCCAGCAGTTACTCCGGGACAGGGTATGGTGAGCAGTTCTTC. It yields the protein CASSYSGTGYGEQFF.

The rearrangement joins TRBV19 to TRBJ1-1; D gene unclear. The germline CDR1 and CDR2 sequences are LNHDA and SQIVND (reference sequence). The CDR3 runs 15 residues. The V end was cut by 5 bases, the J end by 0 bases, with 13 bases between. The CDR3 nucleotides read TGTGCCAGTAGTTCATGGACGGGGATGAACACTGAAGCTTTCTTT. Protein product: CASSSWTGMNTEAFF.

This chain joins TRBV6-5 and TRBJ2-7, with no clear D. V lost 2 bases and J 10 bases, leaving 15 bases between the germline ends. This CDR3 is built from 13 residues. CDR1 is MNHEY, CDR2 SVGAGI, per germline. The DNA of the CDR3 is TGTGCCAGCAGTTACGACAATTCAGGATTCCAGTACTTC. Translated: CASSYDNSGFQYF.

The CDR3, as DNA: TGTGCCAGCAGCCACGGACTAGCGGGAGGGCTCACTTACGAGCAGTACGTC. Translating it yields CASSHGLAGGLTYEQYV. The chain recombines TRBV5-4 with TRBJ2-7; 15 bases map to TRBD2. CDR3 length equals 17 residues. The germline V gene encodes CDR1 SGHNT and CDR2 YYREEE (reference sequence). Unmatched junction bases numbered 9, after V lost 4 bases and J lost 4 bases.

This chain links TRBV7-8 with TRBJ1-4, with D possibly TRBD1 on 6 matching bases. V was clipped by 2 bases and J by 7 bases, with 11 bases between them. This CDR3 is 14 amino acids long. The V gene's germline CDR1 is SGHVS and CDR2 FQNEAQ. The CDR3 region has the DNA TGTGCCAGCAGCTTAAGGGACAACAGTGAAAAACTGTTTTTT. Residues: CASSLRDNSEKLFF.

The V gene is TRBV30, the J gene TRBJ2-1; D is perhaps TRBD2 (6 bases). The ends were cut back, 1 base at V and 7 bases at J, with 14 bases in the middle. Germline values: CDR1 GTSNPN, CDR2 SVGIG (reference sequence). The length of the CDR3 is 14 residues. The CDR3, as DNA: TGTGCCTGGAGTGGCGGAGGGTCTTCAAATGAGCAGTTCTTC. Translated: CAWSGGGSSNEQFF.